This T cell receptor beta chain was sequenced in a study of cytomegalovirus exposure and HLA in healthy donors. This clone has a handful of counts. The germline gives CDR1 SGHRS, CDR2 YFSETQ. The CDR3 spans 16 residues. V lost 0 bases and J lost 4, with 16 bases in between. PCR employed 60 Vbeta and 13 Jbeta primers. TCRdb keeps only in-frame clones here, not all; method: immunoSEQ multiplex PCR. This table holds roughly 98,000 clones, approximately 72% found once. This TCR came from a female donor in good health and CMV-seropositive. The chain couples TRBV5-1 to TRBJ2-5, with a possible D match to TRBD2 (6 bases). Source material: PBMCs. The chain's CDR3 is CASSLGLAGQGETQYF. The CDR3 DNA sequence: TGCGCCAGCAGCTTGGGGTTGGCGGGGCAGGGAGAGACCCAGTACTTC.